This TCR beta chain was identified in a study of OX40 agonist ivuxolimab in advanced cancers. On the study more broadly: Of the participants, around 43% had some prior anti-PD-1, anti-PD-L1 or anti-CTLA-4 therapy, which was allowed.

TCRdb's copy holds only in-frame clones and misses some; the assay was immunoSEQ multiplex PCR. The sample lists around 23,000 clones, 84% seen once, with about 35% in the top ten. Comment on this clone: What it binds is unknown.

Germline CDR1 is MNHEY and CDR2 is SVGAGI. The V end was cut by 6 bases, the J end by 3 bases, with 12 bases between. CDR3 size: 14 residues. Study results and caveats: Certain nonresponders additionally had low normalized T-cell clonal expansion.

The chain links TRBV6-5 to TRBJ1-3; D unclear. The sequencing used CD4+ or CD8+ T cells sorted from blood, collected in a trial of the OX40 agonist ivuxolimab. The sequence came from an adult with an advanced solid tumor such as melanoma, head and neck, liver or kidney cancer. DNA for the CDR3: TGTGCCAGCAGCCAAGCGGGGATTGGAAACACCATATATTTT. This gives the protein CASSQAGIGNTIYF.